The T cell receptor (beta chain) under discussion was sequenced for a study of blood T cell repertoires in COVID-19. Study details: COVID-19 samples, acute and convalescent, were from the United States, Italy and Spain. From T cells, B-cell-depleted T cells, or PBMCs came the material, which was cDNA or gDNA.

This clone has more than one count but fewer than ten. Using immunoSEQ multiplex PCR, the repertoire was profiled, and TCRdb retains in-frame clones only, with some absent. The data show about 260,000 clones, roughly 80% seen once. CDR1 and CDR2 (germline): SGHVS, FQNEAQ. Trimming removed 4 bases from V and 5 bases from J; junction bases left unmatched: 11. The CDR3 totals 16 residues. The source of this sequence is a woman in her forties or fifties who had recovered from COVID-19. The chain has TRBV7-8 and TRBJ2-7; TRBD1 agrees at 10 bases. The sample consisted of peripheral blood. The CDR3 region has the DNA TGTGCCAGCAGCTCCTCCGGGACAGGGGACGTCCACGAGCAGTACTTC. Residues: CASSSSGTGDVHEQYF.